This TCR beta chain was found in a study of CXCR3-negative and CXCR3-positive naive CD8 T cells. A note on this clonotype: What it binds is not known.

Identification of naive CD8+ T cells rested on CD45RO-CCR7+CD27+CD95- status. The authors made the TRB cDNA libraries by 5' RACE using UMI labels. TCRdb reprocessed the 5' RACE reads, keeping one entry per CDR3 protein, no DNA. The table lists over 70,000 distinct CDR3 sequences. The CDR3 is made up of 17 amino acids. Germline assignment: CDR1 SGDLS and CDR2 YYNGEE. Regarding the study as a whole: CXCR3-negative naive cells had less hydrophobic TRB CDR3s than did CXCR3-positive naive cells.

The specimen was naive CXCR3- CD8+ T cells from blood. Subset noted: CD45RO-CCR7+CD27+CD95- naive CD8+ T cells lacking CXCR3 (TNR3-). The origin of this receptor is a human donor in good health. Some clones in this sample may be carry-over from other donors' samples. The rearrangement uses TRBV9 and TRBJ2-5; TCRdb designates TRBD1, a call that cannot be tested without DNA. CDR3 protein: CASSAYGGQGAVETQYF. The variable domain in full, with the rest retrieved from reference TRBV9 and TRBJ2-5, is DSGVTQTPKHLITATGQRVTLRCSPRSGDLSVYWYQQSLDQGLQFLIQYYNGEERAKGNILERFSAQQFPDLHSELNLSSLELGDSALYFCASSAYGGQGAVETQYFGPGTRLLVL.